These T cell receptor beta chains were read from a single sample in a study of CD4 T cells in relation to SARS-CoV-2 and coronaviruses. This table comes from immunoSEQ multiplex PCR, and its TCRdb copy is limited to in-frame clones, with some not included. The sample lists 60,000 or so clones; 94% were seen once. The sequenced material came from naive CD4+ T cells from PBMCs. The receptors stem from a human donor in good health. CDR3s include the opening cysteine and the closing phenylalanine or tryptophan. A D gene is named only where the DNA matches it firmly. Some rows have no size entry. The others give once, few or many, or a class for an expanded clone.

>.|TRBJ2-6|TRBV6-6|.
TGTGCCAGCAGTCAATACGCGACAGGATTCTCTGGGGCCAACGTCCTGACTTTC
CASSQYATGFSGANVLTF
>.|TRBJ2-5|TRBV18|TRBD1
TGTGCCAGCTCAGCTACCGGGGCAGGGGGCATGGAGACCCAGTACTTC
CASSATGAGGMETQYF
>.|TRBJ2-5|TRBV5-1|.
TGCGCCAGCAGCGGCCAAGAGACCCAGTACTTC
CASSGQETQYF
>.|TRBJ2-7|TRBV6-5|TRBD2
TGTGCCAGCAGTTACACCGGGGGGGTCTTAGCCTACGAGCAGTACTTC
CASSYTGGVLAYEQYF
>.|TRBJ2-7|TRBV28|.
TGTGCCAGCAGTTTATCCGCCCCCCGGTACGAGCAGTACTTC
CASSLSAPRYEQYF
>.|TRBJ2-5|TRBV7-2|TRBD2
TGTGCCAGCAGCCCCCGGACTAGCGGGGTGGAGACCCAGTACTTC
CASSPRTSGVETQYF
>.|TRBJ1-5|TRBV5-5|.
TGTGCCAGCAGCTTGGCCTGGGGGGTTTGGAATCAGCCCCAGCATTTT
CASSLAWGVWNQPQHF
>.|TRBJ2-3|TRBV5-1|.
TGCGCCAGCAGCTTGGATCGGGTGGGCACAGATACGCAGTATTTT
CASSLDRVGTDTQYF
>.|TRBJ1-4|TRBV4-1|TRBD1
TGCGCCAGCAGCCAAAACCCGGGACAGGGGAATGAAAAACTGTTTTTT
CASSQNPGQGNEKLFF
>.|TRBJ1-5|TRBV6-5|.
TGTGCCCTCCACGCACCCCTTATGGGTCAGCCCCAGCATTTT
CALHAPLMGQPQHF
>.|TRBJ2-3|TRBV30|.
TGTGCCTGGAACCGGGACCTAATAAGCACAGATACGCAGTATTTT
CAWNRDLISTDTQYF
>once|TRBJ1-3|TRBV6-5|.
TGTGCCAGCAGTTCCGAGGGCCGAGGGAACACCATATATTTT
CASSSEGRGNTIYF
>.|TRBJ2-7|TRBV14|.
TGTGCCAGCAGCCAAGTAGGGAGGAAGCAGTACTTC
CASSQVGRKQYF
>.|TRBJ2-6|TRBV5-1|TRBD1
TGCGCCAGCAGGTGGGGACAGTTAAGCTCTGGGGCCAACGTCCTGACTTTC
CASRWGQLSSGANVLTF
>.|TRBJ2-3|TRBV18|.
TGTGCCAGCTCACCTAACATCGGGCCCACAGATACGCAGTATTTT
CASSPNIGPTDTQYF
>.|TRBJ1-1|TRBV24-1|TRBD1
TGTGCCACCATGGACAGGTCTAACACTGAAGCTTTCTTT
CATMDRSNTEAFF
>.|TRBJ2-2|TRBV7-7|TRBD2
TGTGCCAGCAGCTTAGTGGGGGGGTCCACGAAGCTGTTTTTT
CASSLVGGSTKLFF
>.|TRBJ2-5|TRBV12-3/TRBV12-4|.
TGTGCCAGCAGTAACAGGGAGACCCAGTACTTC
CASSNRETQYF
>.|TRBJ2-2|TRBV18|TRBD1
TGTGCCATCTCAACCTACCCCGGGACAGCGAACACCGGGGAGCTGTTTTTT
CAISTYPGTANTGELFF
>.|TRBJ1-1|TRBV2|TRBD1
TGTGCCAGCAGAGCCGAAGCAGGGGGGGGGAACACTGAAGCTTTCTTT
CASRAEAGGGNTEAFF
>once|TRBJ1-2|TRBV6-5|.
TGTGCCAGCAGTTACTCAGGGAATGGCTACACCTTC
CASSYSGNGYTF
>.|TRBJ2-1|TRBV25-1|.
TGTGCCAGCAGTGAACCTGGACGGTCCCACAATGAGCAGTTCTTC
CASSEPGRSHNEQFF
>.|TRBJ1-1|TRBV6-2/TRBV6-3|.
TGTGCCAGCAGTTACTCAACAAACACTGAAGCTTTCTTT
CASSYSTNTEAFF
>once|TRBJ2-5|TRBV5-4|.
TGTGCCAGCAGCTTGGGACGACGAGTGGGGGAGACCCAGTACTTC
CASSLGRRVGETQYF
>.|TRBJ2-7|TRBV10-3|.
TGTGCCATCAGTGAAGCCTACGAGCAGTACTTC
CAISEAYEQYF
>.|TRBJ2-3|TRBV9|.
TGTGCCAGCAGCGTACTAGAGTACACAGATACGCAGTATTTT
CASSVLEYTDTQYF
>.|TRBJ1-2|TRBV6-5|.
TGTGCCAGCAGTTACTCGTATAGCGGGGGTGGCTACACCTTC
CASSYSYSGGGYTF
>.|TRBJ2-7|TRBV6-5|.
TGTGCCAGCACAGGGGGGGACACCTCCTACGAGCAGTACTTC
CASTGGDTSYEQYF
>.|TRBJ2-7|TRBV7-9|TRBD1
TGTGCCAGCAGCTACCAATATGGGACAGTTTCCTACGAGCAGTACTTC
CASSYQYGTVSYEQYF